This T cell receptor (beta chain) was sequenced for a study of T cell repertoires in cytomegalovirus infection. Overall study: Indications of both CMV infection and matching HLA type were provided by public TCR beta signatures. Findings and caveats of the study: Accumulated public TCR beta family frequency recognized individuals carrying CMV together with the relevant HLA. CMV-specific HLA-C-restricted TCR beta clonotypes dominated the ex vivo response.

One entry per CDR3 protein results from TCRdb running MiXCR on the reads. The sample lists roughly 300,000 distinct CDR3 sequences, over 20% occurring once. The sample holds a few counts of this clonotype. Its antigen is unidentified. Sequencing was carried out using PBMCs. The receptor was derived from a human donor in good health (CMV status not recorded). Some clones in this sample may be carry-over from other donors' samples.

CDR3 in amino acids: CASSEAPSSQETQYF. The CDR3 DNA sequence: TGTGCCAGCAGTGAAGCGCCTTCGTCCCAAGAGACCCAGTACTTC. This chain links TRBV6-1 with TRBJ2-5; no clear D. The V gene's germline CDR1 is MNHNS and CDR2 SASEGT. Trimming shortened V by 0 bases and J by 1 base, and 9 bases separated the two germline ends. CDR3 length: 15 residues.